This is a list of T cell receptor beta chains from one sample in a study of T cell responses to AZD1222 COVID-19 vaccine. Assay used: immunoSEQ multiplex PCR; TCRdb lists only in-frame clones, some missing. The sample consists of about 130,000 clones, approximately 93% of them appearing once. Sequenced here: peripheral blood, sampled on day 0 of AZD1222 vaccination. All receptors derive from an adult in good health. Each CDR3 is given with its conserved first and last residue. D genes are given only for firm matches. Some rows have no size entry. The others give once, few or many, or a class for an expanded clone.

abundance: few; v_gene: TRBV6-1; d_gene: .; CDR3aa: CASSDGGGDTEAFF
abundance: .; v_gene: TRBV15; d_gene: .; CDR3aa: CATSRDSVSTDTQYF
abundance: .; v_gene: TRBV19; d_gene: .; CDR3aa: CASSIAGLYNEQFF
abundance: .; v_gene: TRBV27; d_gene: .; CDR3aa: CASSFAGVNTEAFF
abundance: .; v_gene: TRBV12-3/TRBV12-4; d_gene: .; CDR3aa: CASSRTTDTQYF
abundance: .; v_gene: TRBV10-2; d_gene: TRBD2; CDR3aa: CASSDPGLAGGGAYEQYF
abundance: .; v_gene: TRBV30; d_gene: .; CDR3aa: CAWRGLVASTEAFF
abundance: .; v_gene: TRBV7-2; d_gene: TRBD2; CDR3aa: CASSLGLAGSTDTQYF
abundance: .; v_gene: TRBV15; d_gene: TRBD1; CDR3aa: CATSSPADRIHGYTF
abundance: once; v_gene: TRBV12-3/TRBV12-4; d_gene: .; CDR3aa: CASSLGTGNTIYF
abundance: .; v_gene: TRBV9; d_gene: TRBD2; CDR3aa: CASSILAGGRDGNTGELFF
abundance: .; v_gene: TRBV27; d_gene: .; CDR3aa: CASSRTPPGGAGNTIYF
abundance: .; v_gene: TRBV7-9; d_gene: .; CDR3aa: CASSLRAGELFF
abundance: .; v_gene: TRBV5-1; d_gene: .; CDR3aa: CASSLATVNTEAFF
abundance: once; v_gene: TRBV19; d_gene: .; CDR3aa: CASSMGSGANVLTF
abundance: .; v_gene: TRBV19; d_gene: .; CDR3aa: CASSFTAGGGYYYGYTF
abundance: .; v_gene: TRBV5-4; d_gene: .; CDR3aa: CASSLASASTYNSPLHF
abundance: .; v_gene: TRBV30; d_gene: .; CDR3aa: CAWRQNKVNNYGYTF
abundance: .; v_gene: TRBV6-2/TRBV6-3; d_gene: .; CDR3aa: CASSKFRPSGANVLTF
abundance: .; v_gene: TRBV6-1; d_gene: .; CDR3aa: CASSEDFVSSYNEQFF
abundance: .; v_gene: TRBV5-1; d_gene: .; CDR3aa: CASSSGDVSYNEQFF
abundance: .; v_gene: TRBV5-1; d_gene: .; CDR3aa: CASSLKFRDTQYF
abundance: few; v_gene: TRBV7-9; d_gene: .; CDR3aa: CASSLDAGFSGYTF
abundance: .; v_gene: TRBV25-1; d_gene: .; CDR3aa: CASSGRDHGDTQYF
abundance: .; v_gene: TRBV2; d_gene: .; CDR3aa: CASIDRVSGANVLTF
abundance: few; v_gene: TRBV28; d_gene: TRBD1; CDR3aa: CASSSPDRGASLRIGGYTF
abundance: .; v_gene: TRBV29-1; d_gene: .; CDR3aa: CSVMSLGGANVLTF
abundance: .; v_gene: TRBV28; d_gene: .; CDR3aa: CASSSGGAHGNEQFF
abundance: .; v_gene: TRBV11-3; d_gene: .; CDR3aa: CASSSGERTKETQYF
abundance: few; v_gene: TRBV13; d_gene: .; CDR3aa: CASSLGAAVGQYF
abundance: .; v_gene: TRBV4-1; d_gene: TRBD2; CDR3aa: CASSQVSGAYNEQFF
abundance: .; v_gene: TRBV24-1; d_gene: .; CDR3aa: CATSDSGINYGYTF
abundance: few; v_gene: TRBV5-1; d_gene: TRBD1; CDR3aa: CASSWDGTGSYGYTF
abundance: .; v_gene: TRBV7-9; d_gene: .; CDR3aa: CASSLPSRQDYEQYF
abundance: .; v_gene: TRBV5-1; d_gene: .; CDR3aa: CASSGQNQETQYF
abundance: once; v_gene: TRBV7-2; d_gene: TRBD1; CDR3aa: CASRTEQGNYGYTF